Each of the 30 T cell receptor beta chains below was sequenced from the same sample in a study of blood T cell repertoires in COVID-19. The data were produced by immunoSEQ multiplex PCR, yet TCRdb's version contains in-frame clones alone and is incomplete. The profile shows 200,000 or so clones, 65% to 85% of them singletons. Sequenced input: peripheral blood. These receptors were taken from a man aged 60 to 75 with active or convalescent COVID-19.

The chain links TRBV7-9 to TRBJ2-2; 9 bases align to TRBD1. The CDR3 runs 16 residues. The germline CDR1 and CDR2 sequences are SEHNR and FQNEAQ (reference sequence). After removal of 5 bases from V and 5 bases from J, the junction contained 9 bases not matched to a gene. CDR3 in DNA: TGTGCCAGCAGCCTCGGGGACAGGGTCACAACCGGGGAGCTGTTTTTT. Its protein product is CASSLGDRVTTGELFF. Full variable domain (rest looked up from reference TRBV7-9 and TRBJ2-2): DTGVSQNPRHKITKRGQNVTFRCDPISEHNRLYWYRQTLGQGPEFLTYFQNEAQLEKSRLLSDRFSAERPKGSFSTLEIQRTEQGDSAMYLCASSLGDRVTTGELFFGEGSRLTVL.

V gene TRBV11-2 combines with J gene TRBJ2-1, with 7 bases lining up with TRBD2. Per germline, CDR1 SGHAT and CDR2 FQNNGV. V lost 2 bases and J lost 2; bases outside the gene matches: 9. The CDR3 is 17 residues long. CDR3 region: CASSLRHGRPTYNEQFF. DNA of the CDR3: TGTGCCAGCAGCTTAAGACACGGGAGGCCTACCTACAATGAGCAGTTCTTC.

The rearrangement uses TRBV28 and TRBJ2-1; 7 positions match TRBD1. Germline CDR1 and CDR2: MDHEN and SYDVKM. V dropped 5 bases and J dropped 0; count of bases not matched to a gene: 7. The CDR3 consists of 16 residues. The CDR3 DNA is TGTGCCAGCAGTCGGGACAGCCAACCCTCCTACAATGAGCAGTTCTTC. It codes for CASSRDSQPSYNEQFF.

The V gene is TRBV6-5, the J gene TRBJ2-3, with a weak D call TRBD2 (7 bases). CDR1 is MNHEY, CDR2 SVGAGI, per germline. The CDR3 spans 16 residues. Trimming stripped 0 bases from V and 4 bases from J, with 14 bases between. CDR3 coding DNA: TGTGCCAGCAGTTACTCAGGGGGGGGGCGCCCAGATACGCAGTATTTT. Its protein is CASSYSGGGRPDTQYF.

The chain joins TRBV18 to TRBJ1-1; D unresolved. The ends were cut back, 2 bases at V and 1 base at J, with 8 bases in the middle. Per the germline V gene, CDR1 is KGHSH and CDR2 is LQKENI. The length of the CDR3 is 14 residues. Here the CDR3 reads CASSPGSQNTEAFF. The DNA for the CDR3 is TGTGCCAGCTCACCAGGGAGTCAGAACACTGAAGCTTTCTTT.

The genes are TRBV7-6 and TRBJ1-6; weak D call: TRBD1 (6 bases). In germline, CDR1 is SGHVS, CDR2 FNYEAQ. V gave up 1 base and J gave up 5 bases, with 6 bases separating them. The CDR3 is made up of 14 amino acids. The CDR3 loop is CASSLGQDNSPLHF. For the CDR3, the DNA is TGTGCCAGCAGCTTAGGACAGGATAATTCACCCCTCCACTTT. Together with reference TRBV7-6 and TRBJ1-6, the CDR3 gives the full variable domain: GAGVSQSPRYKVTKRGQDVALRCDPISGHVSLYWYRQALGQGPEFLTYFNYEAQQDKSGLPNDRFSAERPEGSISTLTIQRTEQRDSAMYRCASSLGQDNSPLHFGNGTRLTVT.

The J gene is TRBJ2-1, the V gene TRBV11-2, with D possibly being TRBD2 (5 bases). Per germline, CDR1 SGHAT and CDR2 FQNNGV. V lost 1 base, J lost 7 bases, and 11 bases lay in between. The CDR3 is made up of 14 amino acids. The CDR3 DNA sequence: TGTGCCAGCAGCTTAGTTGGCTCGGGGAATGAGCAGTTCTTC. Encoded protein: CASSLVGSGNEQFF.

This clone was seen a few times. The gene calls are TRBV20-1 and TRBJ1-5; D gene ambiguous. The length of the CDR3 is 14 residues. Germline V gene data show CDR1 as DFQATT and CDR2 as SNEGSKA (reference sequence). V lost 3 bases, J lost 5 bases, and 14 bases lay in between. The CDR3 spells CSASLMVRDQPQHF. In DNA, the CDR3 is TGCAGTGCTAGTTTGATGGTGCGCGATCAGCCCCAGCATTTT.

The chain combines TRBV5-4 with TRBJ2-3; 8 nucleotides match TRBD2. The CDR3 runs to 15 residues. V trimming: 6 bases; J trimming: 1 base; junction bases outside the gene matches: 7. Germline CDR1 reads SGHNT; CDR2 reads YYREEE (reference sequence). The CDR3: CASTETSARTDTQYF. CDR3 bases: TGTGCCAGCACCGAGACTAGCGCCCGCACAGATACGCAGTATTTT.

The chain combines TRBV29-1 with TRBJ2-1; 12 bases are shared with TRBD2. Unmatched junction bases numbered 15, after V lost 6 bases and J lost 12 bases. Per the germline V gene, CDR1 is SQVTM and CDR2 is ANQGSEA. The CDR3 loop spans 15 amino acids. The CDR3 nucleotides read TGCAGCGTCCAAAATCCGGGACTAGCGGGTTCATGGCAGTTCTTC. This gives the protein CSVQNPGLAGSWQFF.

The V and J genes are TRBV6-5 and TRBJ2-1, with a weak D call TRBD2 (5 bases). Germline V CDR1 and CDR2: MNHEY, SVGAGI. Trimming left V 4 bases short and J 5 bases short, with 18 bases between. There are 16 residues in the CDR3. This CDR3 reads CASSSPLARTHNEQFF. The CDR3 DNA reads TGTGCCAGCAGTTCGCCGTTAGCGCGAACCCACAATGAGCAGTTCTTC.

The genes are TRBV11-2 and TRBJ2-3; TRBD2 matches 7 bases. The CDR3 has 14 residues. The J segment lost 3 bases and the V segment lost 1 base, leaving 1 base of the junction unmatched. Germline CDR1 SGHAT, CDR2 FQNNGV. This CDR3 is CASSLVGGTDTQYF. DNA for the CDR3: TGTGCCAGCAGCTTAGTCGGGGGGACAGATACGCAGTATTTT.

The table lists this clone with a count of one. The CDR3 region has the DNA TGTGCCAGCTCACCTGAGGAGACCCAGTACTTC. Translation gives CASSPEETQYF. The V and J genes are TRBV18 and TRBJ2-5; D is unclear. There are 11 residues in the CDR3. With 3 bases removed from V and 5 bases from J, the gap between germline ends came to 4 bases. Germline V gene lookup returns CDR1 KGHSH and CDR2 LQKENI.

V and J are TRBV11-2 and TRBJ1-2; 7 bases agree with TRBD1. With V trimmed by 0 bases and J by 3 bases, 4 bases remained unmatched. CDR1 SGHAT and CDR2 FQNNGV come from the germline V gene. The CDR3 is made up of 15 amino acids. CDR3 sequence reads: CASSLETRGDYGYTF. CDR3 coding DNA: TGTGCCAGCAGCTTAGAAACCAGGGGGGACTATGGCTACACCTTC.

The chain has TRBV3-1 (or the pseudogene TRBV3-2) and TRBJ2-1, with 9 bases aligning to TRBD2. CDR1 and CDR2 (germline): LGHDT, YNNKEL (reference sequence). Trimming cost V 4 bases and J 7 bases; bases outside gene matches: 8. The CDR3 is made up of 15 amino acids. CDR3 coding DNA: TGTGCCAGCAGCCTGACCGGGACTAGCCGGAATGAGCAGTTCTTC. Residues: CASSLTGTSRNEQFF.

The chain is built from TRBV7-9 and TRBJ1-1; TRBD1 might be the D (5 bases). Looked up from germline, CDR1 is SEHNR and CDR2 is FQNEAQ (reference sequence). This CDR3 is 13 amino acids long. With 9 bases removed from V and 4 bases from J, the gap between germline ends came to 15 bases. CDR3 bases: TGTGCCAGTTTTGTGTCCGGGGGCACTGAAGCTTTCTTT. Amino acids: CASFVSGGTEAFF.

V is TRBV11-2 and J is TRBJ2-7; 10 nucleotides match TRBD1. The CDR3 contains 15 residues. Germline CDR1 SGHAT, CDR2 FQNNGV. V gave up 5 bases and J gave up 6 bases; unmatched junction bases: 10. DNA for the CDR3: TGTGCCAGCAGCATGCGGGACAGGGGATCGGTCGAGCAGTACTTC. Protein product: CASSMRDRGSVEQYF. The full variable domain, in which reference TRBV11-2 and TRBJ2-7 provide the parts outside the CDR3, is EAGVAQSPRYKIIEKRQSVAFWCNPISGHATLYWYQQILGQGPKLLIQFQNNGVVDDSQLPKDRFSAERLKGVDSTLKIQPAKLEDSAVYLCASSMRDRGSVEQYFGPGTRLTVT.

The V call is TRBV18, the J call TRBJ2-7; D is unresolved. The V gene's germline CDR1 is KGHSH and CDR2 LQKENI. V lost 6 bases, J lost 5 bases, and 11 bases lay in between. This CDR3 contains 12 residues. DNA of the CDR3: TGTGCCAGCTCTGGGCAGTTCCACGAGCAGTACTTC. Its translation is CASSGQFHEQYF.

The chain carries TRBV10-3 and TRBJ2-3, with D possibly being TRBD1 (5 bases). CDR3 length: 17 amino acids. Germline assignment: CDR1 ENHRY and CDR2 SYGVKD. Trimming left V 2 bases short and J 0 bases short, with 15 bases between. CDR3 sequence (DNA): TGTGCCATCAGTGAGGACTGGGGCACAACAAGCACAGATACGCAGTATTTT. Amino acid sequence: CAISEDWGTTSTDTQYF.

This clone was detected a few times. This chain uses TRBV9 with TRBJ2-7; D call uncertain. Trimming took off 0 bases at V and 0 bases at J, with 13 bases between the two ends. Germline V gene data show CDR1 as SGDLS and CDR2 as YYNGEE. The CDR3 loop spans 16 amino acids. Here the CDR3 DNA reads TGTGCCAGCAGCGTAGAGAGCAGACTTCTCTCCTACGAGCAGTACTTC. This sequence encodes CASSVESRLLSYEQYF.

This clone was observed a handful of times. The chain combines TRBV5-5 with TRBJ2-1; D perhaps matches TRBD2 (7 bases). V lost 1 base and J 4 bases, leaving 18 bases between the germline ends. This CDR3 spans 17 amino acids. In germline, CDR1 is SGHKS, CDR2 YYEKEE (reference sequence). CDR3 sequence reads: CASSLRGARAEYNEQFF. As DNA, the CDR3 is TGTGCCAGCAGCTTGCGGGGGGCTAGAGCGGAATACAATGAGCAGTTCTTC.

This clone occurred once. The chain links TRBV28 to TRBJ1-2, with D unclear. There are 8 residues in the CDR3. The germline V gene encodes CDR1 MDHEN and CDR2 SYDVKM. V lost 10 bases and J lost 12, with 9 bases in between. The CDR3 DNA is TGTGCCACCACAGCGGACACCTTC. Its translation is CATTADTF.

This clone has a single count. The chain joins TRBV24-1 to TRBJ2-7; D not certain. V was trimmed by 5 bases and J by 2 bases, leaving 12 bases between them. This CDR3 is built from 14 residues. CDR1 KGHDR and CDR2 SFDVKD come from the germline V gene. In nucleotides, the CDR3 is TGTGCCACCAGTGGCATGGAGTTCCCCTACGAGCAGTACTTC. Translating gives CATSGMEFPYEQYF.

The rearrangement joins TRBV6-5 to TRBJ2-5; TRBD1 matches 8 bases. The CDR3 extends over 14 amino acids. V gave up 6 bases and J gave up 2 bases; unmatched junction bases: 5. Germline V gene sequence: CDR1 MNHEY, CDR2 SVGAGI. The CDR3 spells CASSTGGGQETQYF. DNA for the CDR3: TGTGCCAGCAGCACAGGGGGTGGGCAAGAGACCCAGTACTTC.

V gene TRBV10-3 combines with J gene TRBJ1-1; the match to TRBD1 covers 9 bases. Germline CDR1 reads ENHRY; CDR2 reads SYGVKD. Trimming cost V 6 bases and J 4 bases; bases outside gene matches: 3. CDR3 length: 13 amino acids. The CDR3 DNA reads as TGTGCCATCAGAGACAGGGGGAGCACTGAAGCTTTCTTT. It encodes CAIRDRGSTEAFF.

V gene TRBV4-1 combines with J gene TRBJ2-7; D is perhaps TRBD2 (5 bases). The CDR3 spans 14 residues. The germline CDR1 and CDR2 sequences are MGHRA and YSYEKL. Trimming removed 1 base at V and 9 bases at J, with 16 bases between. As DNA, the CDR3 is TGCGCCAGCAGCCAAGGTCCCGCGGAGGCATGGCAGTACTTC. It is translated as CASSQGPAEAWQYF.

This CDR3 reads CASSHRTGKSYGYTF. The CDR3 DNA reads as TGTGCCAGCAGTCACCGGACAGGGAAAAGCTATGGCTACACCTTC. The rearrangement joins TRBV6-5 to TRBJ1-2; 8 bases agree with TRBD1. The CDR3 contains 15 residues. The germline V gene has CDR1 MNHEY and CDR2 SVGAGI. V shed 5 bases and J 4 bases; nucleotides not matched to a gene: 9.

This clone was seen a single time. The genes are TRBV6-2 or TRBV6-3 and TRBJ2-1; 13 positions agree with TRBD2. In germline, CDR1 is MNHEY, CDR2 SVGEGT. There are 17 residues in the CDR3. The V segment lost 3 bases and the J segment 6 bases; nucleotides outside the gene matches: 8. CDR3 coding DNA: TGTGCCAGCAGTTATCTCGGACTAGCGGGAGTGGGCAATGAGCAGTTCTTC. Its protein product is CASSYLGLAGVGNEQFF.

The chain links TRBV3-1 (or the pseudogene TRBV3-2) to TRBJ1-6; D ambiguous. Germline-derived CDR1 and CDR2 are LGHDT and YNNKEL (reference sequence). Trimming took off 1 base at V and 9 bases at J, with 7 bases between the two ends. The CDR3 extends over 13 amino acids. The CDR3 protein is CASSQGAGSPLHF. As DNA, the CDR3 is TGTGCCAGCAGCCAAGGGGCCGGTTCACCCCTCCACTTT.

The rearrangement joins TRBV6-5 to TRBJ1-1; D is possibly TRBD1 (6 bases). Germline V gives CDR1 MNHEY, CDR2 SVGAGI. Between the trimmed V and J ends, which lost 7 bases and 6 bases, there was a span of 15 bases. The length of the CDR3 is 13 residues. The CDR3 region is CASTRGEGAEAFF. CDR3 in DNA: TGTGCCAGCACCCGGGGGGAGGGGGCTGAAGCTTTCTTT.